The 15 T cell receptor beta chains below all came from one sample that was sequenced in a study of T cells and copy number aberrations in small-cell lung cancer. Only in-frame clones appear in the TCRdb table, and some are missing; sequencing was by immunoSEQ multiplex PCR. Here the sample spans 2,000 to 2,500 clones, around three quarters being singletons. Specimen: normal tissue next to the tumor. The origin of the receptors is an older woman with small cell lung cancer.

This chain uses TRBV30 with TRBJ1-6; D remains unclear. The V end lost 3 bases, the J end lost 6 bases, and 12 bases lay between the germline ends. This CDR3 has 14 amino acids. Germline assignment: CDR1 GTSNPN and CDR2 SVGIG (reference sequence). Here the CDR3 reads CAWRMMGSNSPLHF. The CDR3 region has the DNA TGTGCCTGGAGAATGATGGGGAGTAATTCACCCCTCCACTTT.

This chain connects TRBV28 to TRBJ2-7, with 9 nucleotides matching TRBD2. From germline, CDR1 is MDHEN and CDR2 SYDVKM. V shed 5 bases, J shed 1 base, and the junction held 6 bases outside the gene matches. This CDR3 contains 15 residues. CDR3 coding DNA: TGTGCCAGCAGTACCCCGGCGGGAGGGTCCTACGAGCAGTACTTC. It yields the protein CASSTPAGGSYEQYF.

The sample holds a few counts of this clone. DNA of the CDR3: TGTGCCAGCAGTTTATATGGGGTTAACACTGAAGCTTTCTTT. It is translated as CASSLYGVNTEAFF. The chain has TRBV28 and TRBJ1-1; D not certain. V shed 1 base and J shed 2 bases, with 8 bases lying between them. The CDR3 runs 14 residues. From germline, CDR1 is MDHEN and CDR2 SYDVKM. The full variable domain, completed using reference TRBV28 and TRBJ1-1, is DVKVTQSSRYLVKRTGEKVFLECVQDMDHENMFWYRQDPGLGLRLIYFSYDVKMKEKGDIPEGYSVSREKKERFSLILESASTNQTSMYLCASSLYGVNTEAFFGQGTRLTVV.

This clone was observed a handful of times. This chain links TRBV18 with TRBJ1-1, with D possibly matching TRBD1 (6 bases). V was pared by 3 bases and J by 5 bases, with 19 bases between. The CDR3 loop spans 16 amino acids. The germline V gene has CDR1 KGHSH and CDR2 LQKENI. The CDR3: CASSPPVGGQGTEAFF. In DNA form, the CDR3 reads TGTGCCAGCTCACCTCCAGTTGGGGGGCAGGGGACTGAAGCTTTCTTT.

This sequence joins TRBV7-2 and TRBJ2-7, with D perhaps matching TRBD1 or TRBD2 (5 bases each). Per the germline V gene, CDR1 is SGHTA and CDR2 is FQGNSA. With 4 bases removed from V and 4 bases from J, the gap between germline ends came to 17 bases. The CDR3 loop spans 15 amino acids. As DNA, the CDR3 is TGTGCCAGCAGCTCCCCCGGGGCTCGAGTTTACGAGCAGTACTTC. It yields the protein CASSSPGARVYEQYF.

J is TRBJ1-1 and V is TRBV29-1; 9 bases align to TRBD1. CDR3 length equals 15 residues. Germline V CDR1 and CDR2: SQVTM, ANQGSEA. The ends lost 6 bases at V and 1 base at J; junction bases unmatched: 9. The CDR3 sequence: CSVTGTGSSNTEAFF. CDR3 DNA sequence: TGCAGCGTAACCGGGACAGGGAGTTCGAACACTGAAGCTTTCTTT.

V and J are TRBV6-5 and TRBJ1-6; D is unclear. The CDR3 is made up of 16 amino acids. Trimming cost V 0 bases and J 3 bases, with 9 bases left between them. CDR1 and CDR2 from the germline V gene are MNHEY and SVGAGI. This chain's CDR3 is CASSYSNSFYNSPLHF. In DNA form, the CDR3 reads TGTGCCAGCAGTTACTCGAATTCATTCTATAATTCACCCCTCCACTTT.

The V and J genes are TRBV11-2 and TRBJ1-2; weak D call: TRBD1 (5 bases). V was cut by 3 bases and J by 4 bases, with 15 bases left in between. This CDR3 spans 15 amino acids. Germline CDR1 and CDR2: SGHAT and FQNNGV. CDR3 nucleotide sequence: TGTGCCAGCAGCTTTCCCGGGACTTCCCTCTATGGCTACACCTTC. Translated, it gives CASSFPGTSLYGYTF.

V and J are TRBV5-1 and TRBJ1-2; a possible D gene is TRBD1 (6 bases). In germline, CDR1 is SGHRS, CDR2 YFSETQ. The CDR3 totals 14 residues. The V and J ends lost 4 bases and 2 bases respectively, with 12 bases between them. CDR3 coding DNA: TGCGCCAGCAGCCAGGGGACTCAAAACTATGGCTACACCTTC. Translation: CASSQGTQNYGYTF.

V is TRBV27 and J is TRBJ2-1; D is unclear. Germline CDR1 MNHEY, CDR2 SMNVEV (reference sequence). V was trimmed by 5 bases and J by 10 bases, leaving 9 bases between them. The CDR3 is 11 amino acids. This CDR3 reads CASSPGTEQFF. Here the CDR3 DNA reads TGTGCCAGCAGTCCTGGAACCGAGCAGTTCTTC.

The chain couples TRBV5-4 to TRBJ2-2; TRBD1 agrees at 9 bases. The V and J ends lost 4 bases and 3 bases, in that order; junction bases with no gene match: 7. The CDR3 consists of 16 residues. Germline V gives CDR1 SGHNT, CDR2 YYREEE (reference sequence). The CDR3 protein is CASSRNRDRDTGELFF. The CDR3 DNA reads TGTGCCAGCAGCCGCAACCGGGACAGGGACACCGGGGAGCTGTTTTTT. The variable domain in full, completed from reference TRBV5-4 and TRBJ2-2, reads ETGVTQSPTHLIKTRGQQVTLRCSSQSGHNTVSWYQQALGQGPQFIFQYYREEENGRGNFPPRFSGLQFPNYSSELNVNALELDDSALYLCASSRNRDRDTGELFFGEGSRLTVL.

The chain carries TRBV6-5 and TRBJ2-5, with 7 positions matching TRBD1. V was clipped by 4 bases and J by 7 bases; unmatched bases: 12. Germline V CDR1 and CDR2: MNHEY, SVGAGI. CDR3 size: 15 residues. The CDR3 DNA reads as TGTGCCAGCAGTTTTCAGACAGGGCCAAGGGGGACCCAGTACTTC. Translated, it gives CASSFQTGPRGTQYF.

This clone was seen a few times. The chain combines TRBV30 with TRBJ2-2, with 7 bases matching TRBD2. CDR1 and CDR2 (germline): GTSNPN, SVGIG (reference sequence). Losses at the gene ends were 3 bases for V and 8 bases for J; bases not matched to a gene: 6. The length of the CDR3 is 13 residues. The CDR3 bases are TGTGCCTGGAGCCTTACTAGCGTGGGGGAGCTGTTTTTT. Translation: CAWSLTSVGELFF.

The J gene is TRBJ2-1, the V gene TRBV18; 13 positions agree with TRBD2. From germline, CDR1 is KGHSH and CDR2 LQKENI. J lost 10 bases, V lost 8 bases, and 8 bases had no gene match. The CDR3 extends over 14 amino acids. CDR3 loop: CASAPGLAGSEQFF. Here the CDR3 DNA reads TGTGCCAGCGCTCCGGGACTAGCGGGGTCAGAGCAGTTCTTC.

In its sample, this clone was seen a few times. This sequence joins TRBV11-3 and TRBJ2-2, with 10 nucleotides matching TRBD2. Germline CDR1 is SGHNT and CDR2 is YENEEA. The ends lost 7 bases at V and 7 bases at J; junction bases unmatched: 6. This CDR3 comprises 14 residues. The CDR3 DNA sequence: TGTGCCAGCACCCCGACTAGCGGGCACGGGGAGCTGTTTTTT. As protein: CASTPTSGHGELFF.